The 14 T cell receptor beta chains below were found in one sample sequenced in a study of OX40 agonist ivuxolimab in advanced cancers. The protocol was immunoSEQ multiplex PCR, while the TCRdb copy is restricted to in-frame clones and leaves out a portion. The repertoire holds 30,000 to 40,000 clones, more than 70% seen once, with around 13% in the top ten. Sequenced material: CD4+ or CD8+ T cells sorted from blood, taken in a trial of the OX40 agonist ivuxolimab. These TCRs come from an adult with an advanced solid tumor such as melanoma, head and neck, liver or kidney cancer.

The V gene is TRBV10-3, the J gene TRBJ1-2; a possible D gene is TRBD1 (5 bases). Germline V gives CDR1 ENHRY, CDR2 SYGVKD. Trimming left V 7 bases short and J 4 bases short, with 13 bases between. The CDR3 is 13 residues long. The CDR3 sequence is CAITQGPFYGYTF. The CDR3 nucleotides read TGTGCCATCACCCAGGGTCCTTTCTATGGCTACACCTTC.

The V call is TRBV7-9, the J call TRBJ1-2; possibly TRBD1 for D (6 bases). Per germline, CDR1 SEHNR and CDR2 FQNEAQ (reference sequence). The CDR3 totals 16 residues. Trimming cost V 1 base and J 5 bases, with 17 bases left between them. Here the CDR3 reads CASSLVGRTAYYGYTF. DNA for the CDR3: TGTGCCAGCAGCTTAGTGGGGCGGACAGCTTATTATGGCTACACCTTC.

This clone was counted ten times or more. CDR3 residues: CASSLGTAYGYTF. CDR3 bases: TGTGCCAGCAGTTTGGGGACAGCCTATGGCTACACCTTC. The chain couples TRBV27 to TRBJ1-2; 7 nucleotides match TRBD1. The CDR3 is 13 residues long. Per the germline V gene, CDR1 is MNHEY and CDR2 is SMNVEV (reference sequence). Trimming cost V 3 bases and J 4 bases; bases outside gene matches: 2.

The gene calls are TRBV7-6 and TRBJ1-1; tentatively, D is TRBD1 (5 bases). Per germline, CDR1 SGHVS and CDR2 FNYEAQ. The V end lost 0 bases, the J end lost 7 bases, and 15 bases lay between the germline ends. The CDR3 runs 15 residues. CDR3 region: CASSLAAGRLDEAFF. DNA of the CDR3: TGTGCCAGCAGCTTAGCGGCAGGGAGGTTGGATGAAGCTTTCTTT.

This sequence joins TRBV4-2 and TRBJ2-7, with D possibly matching TRBD2 (6 bases). The CDR3 loop spans 15 amino acids. Germline CDR1 and CDR2: LGHNA and YNFKEQ. V was cut by 2 bases and J by 2 bases, with 13 bases left in between. The CDR3 loop reads CASSQFTGETYEQYF. CDR3 in DNA: TGTGCCAGCAGCCAATTTACGGGAGAGACCTACGAGCAGTACTTC.

The chain combines TRBV7-2 with TRBJ1-2; no firm D call. The germline V gene has CDR1 SGHTA and CDR2 FQGNSA. Trimming left V 4 bases short and J 7 bases short, with 19 bases between. The CDR3 totals 15 residues. CDR3 residues: CASSSKVTTPIGYTF. CDR3 bases: TGTGCCAGCAGCTCCAAGGTAACTACCCCGATTGGCTACACCTTC. The full variable domain, completed using reference TRBV7-2 and TRBJ1-2, is GAGVSQSPSNKVTEKGKDVELRCDPISGHTALYWYRQSLGQGLEFLIYFQGNSAPDKSGLPSDRFSAERTGGSVSTLTIQRTQQEDSAVYLCASSSKVTTPIGYTFGSGTRLTVV.

The gene calls are TRBV5-6 and TRBJ2-7; possible D gene TRBD1, 6 bases. The CDR3 is 16 amino acids. V lost 4 bases and J lost 3, with 20 bases in between. Germline CDR1 reads SGHDT; CDR2 reads YYEEEE. DNA for the CDR3: TGTGCCAGCAGCCTTTTTGGACAGACTTTGGTCTACGAGCAGTACTTC. Residues: CASSLFGQTLVYEQYF.

The gene calls are TRBV10-1 and TRBJ2-2; D is unclear. Trimming removed 3 bases at V and 1 base at J, with 6 bases between. The CDR3 extends over 14 amino acids. The germline CDR1 and CDR2 sequences are WNHNN and SYGVQD (reference sequence). CDR3 in amino acids: CASSDSGNTGELFF. CDR3 coding DNA: TGCGCCAGCAGTGATTCAGGGAACACCGGGGAGCTGTTTTTT.

This clone came up once. The rearrangement links TRBV2 to TRBJ1-5; D is uncertain. The V and J ends lost 0 bases and 3 bases respectively, with 6 bases between them. Germline values: CDR1 SNHLY, CDR2 FYNNEI. The CDR3 runs to 14 residues. Written as DNA, the CDR3 is TGTGCCAGCAGTGAAGCAACAGCCAATCAGCCCCAGCATTTT. This translates into CASSEATANQPQHF.

The chain employs TRBV28 and TRBJ2-4, with 11 positions matching TRBD2. Germline trimming cut 6 bases from V and 3 bases from J; bases unmatched to any gene: 16. Germline CDR1 reads MDHEN; CDR2 reads SYDVKM. The CDR3 contains 19 residues. The CDR3, as DNA: TGTGCCAGCAGCAACCCCGGGATAGCGGGAGGGCGGGGCAAAAACATTCAGTACTTC. Encoded protein: CASSNPGIAGGRGKNIQYF.

This clone was counted a few times. V is TRBV7-2 and J is TRBJ2-7; 9 bases line up with TRBD1. Unmatched junction bases numbered 6, after V lost 5 bases and J lost 4 bases. The CDR3 loop spans 14 amino acids. The germline V gene has CDR1 SGHTA and CDR2 FQGNSA. DNA for the CDR3: TGTGCCAGCAGCCCACGAGGACAGGGGTACGAGCAGTACTTC. Protein product: CASSPRGQGYEQYF.

V and J are TRBV27 and TRBJ2-1; the D is unclear. The germline V and J ends were trimmed by 1 base and 2 bases, with 3 bases remaining between them. Germline V lookup: CDR1 MNHEY, CDR2 SMNVEV (reference sequence). The CDR3 has 13 residues. CDR3 nucleotides: TGTGCCAGCAGTTTATTTCCCTACAATGAGCAGTTCTTC. This codes for CASSLFPYNEQFF.

The gene calls are TRBV6-6 and TRBJ2-2; D may be TRBD1 or TRBD2 (5 bases each). V was shortened by 6 bases and J by 3 bases, with 14 bases between the two germline ends. The germline CDR1 and CDR2 sequences are MNHNY and SVGAGI (reference sequence). The CDR3 runs to 15 residues. The CDR3 bases are TGTGCCAGCAGCCCTGGGGACCCTGACACCGGGGAGCTGTTTTTT. This sequence encodes CASSPGDPDTGELFF.

This chain uses TRBV28 with TRBJ2-1; 7 bases are shared with TRBD2. Per germline, CDR1 MDHEN and CDR2 SYDVKM. V dropped 8 bases and J dropped 7; count of bases not matched to a gene: 11. There are 14 residues in the CDR3. CDR3 loop: CASGNLAETNEQFF. CDR3 bases: TGTGCCAGCGGGAACCTAGCGGAAACGAATGAGCAGTTCTTC.